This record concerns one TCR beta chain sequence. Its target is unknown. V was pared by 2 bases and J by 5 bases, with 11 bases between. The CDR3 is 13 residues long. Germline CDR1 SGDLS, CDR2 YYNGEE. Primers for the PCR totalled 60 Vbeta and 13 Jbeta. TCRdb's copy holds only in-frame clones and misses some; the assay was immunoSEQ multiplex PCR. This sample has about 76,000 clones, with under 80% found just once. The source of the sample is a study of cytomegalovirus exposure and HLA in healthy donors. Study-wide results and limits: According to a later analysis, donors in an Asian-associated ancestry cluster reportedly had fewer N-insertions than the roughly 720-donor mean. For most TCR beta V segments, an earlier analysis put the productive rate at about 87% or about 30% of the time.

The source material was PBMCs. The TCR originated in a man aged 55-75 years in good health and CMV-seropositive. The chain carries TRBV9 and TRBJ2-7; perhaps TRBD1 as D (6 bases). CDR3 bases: TGTGCCAGCAGCGTGGGGGCCATGGACGAGCAGTACTTC. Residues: CASSVGAMDEQYF. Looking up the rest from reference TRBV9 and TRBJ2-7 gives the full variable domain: DSGVTQTPKHLITATGQRVTLRCSPRSGDLSVYWYQQSLDQGLQFLIQYYNGEERAKGNILERFSAQQFPDLHSELNLSSLELGDSALYFCASSVGAMDEQYFGPGTRLTVT.